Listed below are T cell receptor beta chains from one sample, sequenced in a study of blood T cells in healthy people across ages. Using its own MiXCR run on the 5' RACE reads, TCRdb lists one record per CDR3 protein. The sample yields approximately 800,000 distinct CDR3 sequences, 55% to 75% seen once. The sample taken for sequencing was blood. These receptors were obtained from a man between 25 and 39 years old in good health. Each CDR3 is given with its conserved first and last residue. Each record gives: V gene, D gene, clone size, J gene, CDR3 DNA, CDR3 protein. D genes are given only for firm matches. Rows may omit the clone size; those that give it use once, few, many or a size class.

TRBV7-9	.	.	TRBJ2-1	TGTGCCAGCAGCTTAAGGCAAGGAACTGAGGGGAATGAGCAGTTCTTC	CASSLRQGTEGNEQFF
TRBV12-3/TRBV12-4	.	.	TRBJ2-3	TGTGCCAGCAGTCCGGGAATGGCCTCCGGACGCCTCACAGATACGCAGTATTTT	CASSPGMASGRLTDTQYF
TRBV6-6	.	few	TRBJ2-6	TGTGCCAGCACAGGGGGGCTGAGAACTGGGGCCAACGTCCTGACTTTC	CASTGGLRTGANVLTF
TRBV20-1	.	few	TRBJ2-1	TGCAGTGCACCTCCCAAGGCGAGCTCTCCCCGTGGGAATGAGCAGTTCTTC	CSAPPKASSPRGNEQFF
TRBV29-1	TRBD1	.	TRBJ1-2	TGCAGCGTTGAACGACAGGGCAAATATGGCTACACCTTC	CSVERQGKYGYTF
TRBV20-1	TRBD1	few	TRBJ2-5	TGCAGTGCTCCAAGGACAGGGGGAGAGACCCAGTACTTC	CSAPRTGGETQYF
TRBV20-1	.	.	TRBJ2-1	TGCAGCTCCACCGCCTACAATAAGCAGTTCTTC	CSSTAYNKQFF
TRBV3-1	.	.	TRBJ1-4	TGTGCCAGCAGCCAAGTTAGGACTGCCCGAAATGCAGAAAAACTGTTTTTT	CASSQVRTARNAEKLFF
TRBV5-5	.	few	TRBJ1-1	TGTGCCAGCAGCTTGGGATTGGACAGTTTGGACACTGAAGCTTTCTTT	CASSLGLDSLDTEAFF
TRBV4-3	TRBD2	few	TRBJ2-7	TGCGCCAGCAGCCAAGATATGGGGGGGTCCTACGAGCAGTACTTC	CASSQDMGGSYEQYF
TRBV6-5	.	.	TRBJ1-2	TGTGCCAGCAGTTACTCTTTGGCGTCCGGATATGGCTACACCTTC	CASSYSLASGYGYTF
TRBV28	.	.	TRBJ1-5	TGTGCCAGCAGCTCACAGGGTTTTCGCAATCAGCCCCAGCATTTT	CASSSQGFRNQPQHF
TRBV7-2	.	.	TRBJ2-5	TGTGCCAGCAGCTCCCCCGGACAGAAAGAGACCCAGTACTTC	CASSSPGQKETQYF
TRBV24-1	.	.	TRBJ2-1	TGTGCCACCAGTGATTTGCCCCGCGATGAGCAGTTCTTC	CATSDLPRDEQFF
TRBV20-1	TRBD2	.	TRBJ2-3	TGCAGTGCTAGAGATCCTGGGACTAGCGGGGGGATAGATACGCAGTATTTT	CSARDPGTSGGIDTQYF
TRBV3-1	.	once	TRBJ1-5	TGTGCCAGCAGCCCTACAGGGTTCGCCAATCAGCCCCAGCATTTT	CASSPTGFANQPQHF
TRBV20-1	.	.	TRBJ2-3	TGCAGTGCTAGGGGACGGCGGGATACGCAGTATTTT	CSARGRRDTQYF
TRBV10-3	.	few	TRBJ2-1	TGTGCCATCAGTGGAGAATACAATGAGCAGTTCTTC	CAISGEYNEQFF
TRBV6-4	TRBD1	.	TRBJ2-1	TGTGCCAGCAGCCTGAGTGGGACAGGGGTAGACGAGCAGTTCTTC	CASSLSGTGVDEQFF
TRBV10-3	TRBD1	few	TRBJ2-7	TGTGCCATTACACCGGGACAGGGATCCTACGAGCAGTACTTC	CAITPGQGSYEQYF
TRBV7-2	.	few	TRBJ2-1	TGTGCCAGCAGCTTAGGGAGTGGGGGAAATGAGCAGTTCTTC	CASSLGSGGNEQFF
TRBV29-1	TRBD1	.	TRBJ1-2	TGCAGCGATTCGCAGGGGGACTATGGCTACACCTTC	CSDSQGDYGYTF
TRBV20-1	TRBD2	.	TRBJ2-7	TGCAGTGCTATTGGACTAGATCTCTCCGAGCAGTACTTC	CSAIGLDLSEQYF
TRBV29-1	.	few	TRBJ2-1	TGCAGCGTTGTCTGGACGTGGAATGAGCAGTTCTTC	CSVVWTWNEQFF
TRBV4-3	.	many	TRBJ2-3	TGCGCCAGCAGCCAAGAATGGGACACAGATACGCAGTATTTT	CASSQEWDTDTQYF
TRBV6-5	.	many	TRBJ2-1	TGTGCCAGCAGTTACCCGGCCTCCTCGACGCAGAGCTCCTACAATGAGCAGTTCTTC	CASSYPASSTQSSYNEQFF
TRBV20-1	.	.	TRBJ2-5	TGCAGTGCTAGAGATCGGGCCCAGGGGTGGGAGACCCAGTACTTC	CSARDRAQGWETQYF
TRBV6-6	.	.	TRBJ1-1	TGTGCCAGCAGTTACTATGAGGCTTTCTTT	CASSYYEAFF
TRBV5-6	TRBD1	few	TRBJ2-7	TGTGCCAGCGGAGAAACAGGGGACGAGCAGTACTTC	CASGETGDEQYF
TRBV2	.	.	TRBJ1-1	TGTGCCAGCAACCACGGGGCAGGGCTTATCTTGAACACTGAAGCTTTCTTT	CASNHGAGLILNTEAFF
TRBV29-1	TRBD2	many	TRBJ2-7	TGCAGCGTTCATTCCGGGACTACCTACGAGCAGTACTTC	CSVHSGTTYEQYF
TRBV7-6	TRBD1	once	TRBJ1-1	TGTGCCAGCAGCTTTCTGGGACAGGGAAGGAACACTGAAGCTTTCTTT	CASSFLGQGRNTEAFF
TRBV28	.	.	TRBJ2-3	TGTGCCAGCAGTCCGTTGACAGCAGATACGCAGTATTTT	CASSPLTADTQYF
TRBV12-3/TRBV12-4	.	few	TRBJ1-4	TGTGCCAGCGGTGCAACTAATGAAAAACTGTTTTTT	CASGATNEKLFF
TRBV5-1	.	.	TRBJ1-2	TGCGCCAGCACGCGAGGTCCGGAGAACTATGGCTACACCTTC	CASTRGPENYGYTF
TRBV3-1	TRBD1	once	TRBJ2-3	TGTGCCAGCAGACGAAGAGGACAGGGACAGTATTTT	CASRRRGQGQYF
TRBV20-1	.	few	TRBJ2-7	TGCAGTGCTAGAGATCGGCCAGGGAATTCCTACGAGCAGTACTTC	CSARDRPGNSYEQYF
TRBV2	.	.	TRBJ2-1	TGTGCCAGCAGTGTCGGTAAGAGGAATGAGCAGTTCTTC	CASSVGKRNEQFF
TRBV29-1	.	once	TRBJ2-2	TGCAGCGCCAGGGGGGTGGCCGGGGAGCTGTTTTTT	CSARGVAGELFF
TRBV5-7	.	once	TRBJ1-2	TGTGCCAGCAGCTTGGGCTCGGGATACAACTATGGCTACACCTTC	CASSLGSGYNYGYTF
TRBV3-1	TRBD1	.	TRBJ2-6	TGTGCCAGCAGCCAGAGACCGTTTGACAGGGGGGCTGGGACCGACGTCCTGACTTTC	CASSQRPFDRGAGTDVLTF
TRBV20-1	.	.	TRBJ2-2	TGCAGTGCTGAGAGACTAGAGAGTGGCTTGGACACCGGGGAGCTGTTTTTT	CSAERLESGLDTGELFF
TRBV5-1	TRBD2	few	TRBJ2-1	TGCGCCAGCAGGCTTCAAGCGGGGGGATCCTACAATGAGCAGTTCTTC	CASRLQAGGSYNEQFF
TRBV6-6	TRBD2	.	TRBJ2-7	TGTGTCAGCAGCCGGACTAGCGGGAGTGCCTACGAGCAGTACTTC	CVSSRTSGSAYEQYF
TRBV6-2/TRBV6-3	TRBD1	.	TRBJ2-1	TGTGCCAGCGTTGGCAGGGGGCTTTCGAATGAGCAGTTCTTC	CASVGRGLSNEQFF
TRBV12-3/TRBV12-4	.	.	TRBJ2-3	TGTGCCAGCAGTTTCGGCAGCCTCCAGGGTACGCAGTATTTT	CASSFGSLQGTQYF
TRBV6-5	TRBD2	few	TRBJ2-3	TGTGCCAGCAGTCCCCCAACAGCGGGGGGGCGGGATACGCAGTATTTT	CASSPPTAGGRDTQYF
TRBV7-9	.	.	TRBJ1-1	TGTGCCAGCAGCCCCACGAGACAGGACATGAACACTGAGGCTTTCTTT	CASSPTRQDMNTEAFF